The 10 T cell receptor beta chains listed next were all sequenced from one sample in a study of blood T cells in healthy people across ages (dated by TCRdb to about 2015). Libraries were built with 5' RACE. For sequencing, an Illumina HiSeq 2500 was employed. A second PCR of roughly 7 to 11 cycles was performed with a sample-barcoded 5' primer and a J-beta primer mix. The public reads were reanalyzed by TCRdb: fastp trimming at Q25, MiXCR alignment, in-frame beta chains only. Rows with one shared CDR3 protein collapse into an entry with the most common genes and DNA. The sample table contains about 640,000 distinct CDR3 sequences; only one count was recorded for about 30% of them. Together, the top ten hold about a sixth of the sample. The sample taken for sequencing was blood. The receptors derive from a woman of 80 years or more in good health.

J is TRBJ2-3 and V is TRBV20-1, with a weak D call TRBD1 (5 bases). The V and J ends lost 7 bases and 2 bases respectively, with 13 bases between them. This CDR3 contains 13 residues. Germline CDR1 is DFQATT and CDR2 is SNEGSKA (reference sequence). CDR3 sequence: CSGWGGSTDTQYF. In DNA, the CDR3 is TGCAGTGGATGGGGCGGATCCACAGATACGCAGTATTTT.

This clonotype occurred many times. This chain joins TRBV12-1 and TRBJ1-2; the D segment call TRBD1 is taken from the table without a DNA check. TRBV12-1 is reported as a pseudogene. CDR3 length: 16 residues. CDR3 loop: CASSSERRQGAKGYTF. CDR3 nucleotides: TGTGCCAGCAGCTCCGAGAGGCGACAGGGGGCAAAAGGCTACACCTTC.

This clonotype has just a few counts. The CDR3 protein is CASSESGQGAYGYTF. In nucleotides, the CDR3 is TGTGCCAGCAGTGAATCGGGACAGGGAGCCTATGGCTACACCTTC. The rearrangement uses TRBV2 and TRBJ1-2; TRBD1 matches at 9 bases. CDR1 and CDR2 (germline): SNHLY, FYNNEI. J gave up 4 bases and V 2 bases, and 5 bases lay outside the gene matches. This CDR3 spans 15 amino acids.

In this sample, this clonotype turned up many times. The CDR3 sequence is CSGRGQSYEQYF. In DNA form, the CDR3 reads TGCAGTGGCCGGGGGCAGTCCTACGAGCAGTACTTC. The rearrangement links TRBV20-1 to TRBJ2-7; tentatively, D is TRBD1 or TRBD2 (6 bases each). CDR3 length: 12 amino acids. CDR1 is DFQATT and CDR2 is SNEGSKA in the germline V gene (reference sequence). The V end lost 7 bases, the J end lost 1 base, and 11 bases lay between the germline ends.

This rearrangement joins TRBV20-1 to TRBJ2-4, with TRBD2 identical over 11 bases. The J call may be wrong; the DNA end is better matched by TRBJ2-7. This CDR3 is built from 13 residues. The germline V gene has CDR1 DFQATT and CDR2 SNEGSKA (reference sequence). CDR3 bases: TGCAGTGCTGTACTAGCGGGAGAGTACGAGCAGTACTTC. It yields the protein CSAVLAGEYEQYF.

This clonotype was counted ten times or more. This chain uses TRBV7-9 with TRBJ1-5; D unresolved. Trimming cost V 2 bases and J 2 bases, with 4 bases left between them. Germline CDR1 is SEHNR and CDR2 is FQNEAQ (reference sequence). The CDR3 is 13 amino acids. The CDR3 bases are TGTGCCAGCAGCTTATTTGGCAATCAGCCCCAGCATTTT. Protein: CASSLFGNQPQHF.

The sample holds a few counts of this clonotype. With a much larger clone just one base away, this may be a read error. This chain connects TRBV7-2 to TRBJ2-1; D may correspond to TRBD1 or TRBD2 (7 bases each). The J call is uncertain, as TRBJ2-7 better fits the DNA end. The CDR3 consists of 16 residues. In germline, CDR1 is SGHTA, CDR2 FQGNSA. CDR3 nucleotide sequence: TGTGCCAGCAGCCCTACGACAGGGAGGGTCTACAATGAGCAGTACTTC. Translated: CASSPTTGRVYNEQYF.

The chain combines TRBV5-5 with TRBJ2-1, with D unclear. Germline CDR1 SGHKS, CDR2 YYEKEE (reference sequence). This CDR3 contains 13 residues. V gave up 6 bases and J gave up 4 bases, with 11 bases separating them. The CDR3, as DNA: TGTGCCAGCAACTTACCAGGTTACAATGAGCAGTTCTTC. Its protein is CASNLPGYNEQFF.

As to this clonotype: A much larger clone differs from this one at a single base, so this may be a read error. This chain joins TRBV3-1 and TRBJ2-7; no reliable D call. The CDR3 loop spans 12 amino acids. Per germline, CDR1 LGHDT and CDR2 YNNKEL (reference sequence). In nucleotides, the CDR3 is TGTGCCAGCAGCTCCCGCTACTACGAGCGGTACTTC. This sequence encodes CASSSRYYERYF.

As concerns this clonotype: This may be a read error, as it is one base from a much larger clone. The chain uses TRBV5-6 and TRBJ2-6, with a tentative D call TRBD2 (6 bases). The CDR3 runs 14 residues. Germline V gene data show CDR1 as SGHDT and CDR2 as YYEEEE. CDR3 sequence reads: CASSPPGGANVRTF. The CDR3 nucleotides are TGTGCCAGCAGCCCCCCGGGCGGGGCCAACGTCCGGACTTTC.